The text below deals with one T cell receptor (beta chain). This receptor's antigen is unknown. Per-base qualities were not stored, and no clone one base away is much larger. From V the trimming removes 4 bases and from J it removes 9 bases, while the gene matches leave 6 bases of the junction unaccounted for. CDR1 and CDR2 were assigned from the germline V gene as ENHRY and SYGVKD. The CDR3 covers 13 residues, taking in both the cysteine and the phenylalanine. The kept DNA is CDR3 alone, 39 bases in frame from the first base. The source of the sample is a study of T cell responses to AZD1222 COVID-19 vaccine (dated by TCRdb to the early 2020s). Notes on the research overall: Because spike-specific TCR depth and breadth did not differ between the two schedules, AZD1222 recipients who got a second dose at roughly 4 weeks were pooled with those who got a second dose at roughly 12 weeks. TCR sequencing was performed for about 250 trial participants, of whom around 210 were given two doses of AZD1222 and around 25 were given two doses of MenACWY control vaccine. Trial participants were enrolled by age into subgroups of 18-55, 56-69 and 70-plus years, and around 150, 28 and 57 TCR-sequenced participants, respectively, were included in these subgroups.

Summary of the overall study and its limitations: Conclusions about previously exposed vaccinees are limited, since just 5 to 7 AZD1222 recipients were seropositive for SARS-CoV-2 at baseline. After two AZD1222 doses, both the breadth and the depth of spike-specific TCRs were significantly higher than at day 0 and than in MenACWY recipients. Epitopes outside the regions mutated in the B.1.351 and B.1.1.7 variants were reportedly recognized by nearly half of the unique spike-specific TCRs. Vaccine-associated CD4 TCRs spanned the whole spike protein, with dominant responses in regions 160-218 and 743-854. Participants were mostly white British and included more females than males, and it was suggested by the authors that clonal diversity may have been underestimated. Because no samples from the day 14 peak response were available, repertoires could be characterized only after the peak T cell response. The 56-69-year group was small, and its depth increase did not reach significance, likely because of low power.

The CDR3 regions of human TCRbeta chains were analyzed by immunosequencing. The authors processed their data as follows. TCRs in the repertoires were matched against a reference library of SARS-CoV-2-specific TCRs that had been generated with the MIRA antigen-specificity platform. Breadth was defined as the fraction of unique TCRs that were SARS-CoV-2-associated. Depth was defined as the fraction of total T cells that were SARS-CoV-2-associated. Using the MIRA data, each spike-specific TCR was assigned both to the spike region to which the TCR was reactive and to a CD4 or CD8 class. Log10-transformed breadth and depth values were compared by one-way ANOVA with Sidak's multiple comparisons tests. In its TCRdb copy, this immuneACCESS table keeps in-frame sequences only and misses some clones. Where compared with another copy, unresolved V genes explain less than half of these, and the others have no known cause. For V, J and clone size, that table is used; D and trimming come from the DNA. Across this sample there are about 190,000 clones, with more than 80% seen only once. The ten largest clones represent 6.9% of the sample.

What this sample's time point label stands for: baseline before first vaccination. Vaccinee samples came from UK trials COV001 and COV002, including a single-blind randomized controlled phase 2/3 trial of AZD1222 (ChAdOx1 nCoV-19) in healthy adults. For TCRbeta chain sequencing, PBMC samples from trial participants were taken at day 0 and at day 28 after the second dose. The chain couples TRBV10-3 to TRBJ2-4, with 7 bases matching TRBD1. This clonotype was obtained from an adult in good health. This specimen was peripheral blood, taken on day 0 of AZD1222 vaccination. The sequenced DNA: TGTGCCATCAGTGGTACAGGGGATGGCATTCAGTACTTC. Protein translation: CAISGTGDGIQYF.